The 14 T cell receptor beta chains below were found in one sample sequenced in a study of shared clonotypes between healthy human individuals. Assay used: immunoSEQ multiplex PCR; TCRdb lists only in-frame clones, some missing. Counted here are 1,400,000 or so clones, around 98.5% occurring once; the ten biggest clones make up approximately 0.4%. The specimen was naive CD4+ T cells sorted from blood. The subset is: CD45RA+ positively selected. These receptors all come from a man aged 25-45 years in good health.

The chain couples TRBV9 to TRBJ2-7, with 11 positions matching TRBD2. This CDR3 is 16 amino acids long. Germline CDR1 is SGDLS and CDR2 is YYNGEE. V was clipped by 0 bases and J by 2 bases; unmatched bases: 4. CDR3: CASSVARTSGPYEQYF. As DNA, the CDR3 is TGTGCCAGCAGCGTAGCCAGGACTAGCGGGCCCTACGAGCAGTACTTC.

This clone showed up just once. The genes are TRBV7-2 and TRBJ1-4; TRBD1 might be the D (6 bases). Trimming took off 4 bases at V and 8 bases at J, with 14 bases between the two ends. The germline CDR1 and CDR2 sequences are SGHTA and FQGNSA. The CDR3 is 14 residues long. The CDR3 DNA reads TGTGCCAGCAGCTCACGGGACACCCAAGAAAAACTGTTTTTT. Amino acid sequence: CASSSRDTQEKLFF. Looking up the rest from reference TRBV7-2 and TRBJ1-4 gives the full variable domain: GAGVSQSPSNKVTEKGKDVELRCDPISGHTALYWYRQSLGQGLEFLIYFQGNSAPDKSGLPSDRFSAERTGGSVSTLTIQRTQQEDSAVYLCASSSRDTQEKLFFGSGTQLSVL.

The chain couples TRBV9 to TRBJ1-4; 12 bases align to TRBD1. CDR1 SGDLS and CDR2 YYNGEE come from the germline V gene. The V gene end was trimmed by 3 bases and the J gene end by 0 bases; junction bases not matched to a gene: 3. The CDR3 spans 17 residues. CDR3 amino acids: CASSGGQGASTNEKLFF. In DNA form, the CDR3 reads TGTGCCAGCAGCGGGGGACAGGGGGCATCAACTAATGAAAAACTGTTTTTT.

The chain is built from TRBV27 and TRBJ2-1, with D unclear. Trimming pared 0 bases from V and 3 bases from J, leaving 9 bases between. This CDR3 is built from 15 residues. The germline gives CDR1 MNHEY, CDR2 SMNVEV (reference sequence). The DNA of the CDR3 is TGTGCCAGCAGTTTATCACCCCGAGTCTACAATGAGCAGTTCTTC. It specifies CASSLSPRVYNEQFF.

On this clone: Other DNA sequences of this sample code for an identical CDR3. The chain combines TRBV29-1 with TRBJ2-3; D perhaps matches TRBD1 (5 bases). Deletions cut 3 bases from V and 1 base from J, with 8 bases between. Per the germline V gene, CDR1 is SQVTM and CDR2 is ANQGSEA. The length of the CDR3 is 13 residues. CDR3 DNA: TGCAGCGTTGAGGGGCCGGGCACAGATACGCAGTATTTT. This codes for CSVEGPGTDTQYF.

The count of this clone is one. The chain combines TRBV30 with TRBJ2-3; 11 bases are a match to TRBD1. The CDR3 spans 14 residues. Germline CDR1 GTSNPN, CDR2 SVGIG (reference sequence). CDR3 in amino acids: CAYGQGASTDTQYF. For the CDR3, the DNA is TGTGCTTACGGACAGGGGGCTAGCACAGATACGCAGTATTTT.

Only one count was recorded for this clone. V is TRBV7-9 and J is TRBJ1-2; possibly TRBD1 for D (6 bases). Trimming removed 4 bases at V and 0 bases at J, with 12 bases between. Germline lookup yields CDR1 SEHNR and CDR2 FQNEAQ (reference sequence). The CDR3 covers 15 residues. The CDR3 spells CASSSQDRTNYGYTF. The CDR3 DNA sequence: TGTGCCAGCAGCTCCCAGGACAGAACTAACTATGGCTACACCTTC. The full variable domain, its missing parts supplied by reference TRBV7-9 and TRBJ1-2, is DTGVSQNPRHKITKRGQNVTFRCDPISEHNRLYWYRQTLGQGPEFLTYFQNEAQLEKSRLLSDRFSAERPKGSFSTLEIQRTEQGDSAMYLCASSSQDRTNYGYTFGSGTRLTVV.

The chain carries TRBV5-4 and TRBJ2-1; D not resolved. V lost 4 bases to trimming and J lost 2 bases, with 13 bases between them. Germline V lookup: CDR1 SGHNT, CDR2 YYREEE (reference sequence). CDR3 length: 15 amino acids. The CDR3 sequence: CASSPQTRPYNEQFF. The DNA of the CDR3 is TGTGCCAGCAGCCCCCAGACACGTCCCTACAATGAGCAGTTCTTC.

The V gene is TRBV7-2, the J gene TRBJ2-3; tentative D call: TRBD1 (6 bases). This CDR3 has 13 residues. The V and J ends lost 5 bases and 5 bases respectively, with 11 bases between them. The germline CDR1 and CDR2 sequences are SGHTA and FQGNSA. The DNA for the CDR3 is TGTGCCAGCAGCCTCGACAGGAGAGATACGCAGTATTTT. Translating it yields CASSLDRRDTQYF. The variable domain in full, completed from reference TRBV7-2 and TRBJ2-3, reads GAGVSQSPSNKVTEKGKDVELRCDPISGHTALYWYRQSLGQGLEFLIYFQGNSAPDKSGLPSDRFSAERTGGSVSTLTIQRTQQEDSAVYLCASSLDRRDTQYFGPGTRLTVL.

The rearrangement links TRBV5-1 to TRBJ2-7; 7 nucleotides match TRBD2. This CDR3 comprises 15 residues. Losses at the gene ends were 3 bases for V and 2 bases for J; bases not matched to a gene: 8. Germline loops: CDR1 SGHRS, CDR2 YFSETQ. The chain's CDR3 is CASSSQRGPPYEQYF. Written as DNA, the CDR3 is TGCGCCAGCAGCTCTCAGCGGGGACCCCCCTACGAGCAGTACTTC.

The J gene is TRBJ2-7, the V gene TRBV27; possible D gene TRBD1, 5 bases. This CDR3 region has 15 residues. Germline loops: CDR1 MNHEY, CDR2 SMNVEV (reference sequence). Trimming pared 2 bases from V and 0 bases from J, leaving 11 bases between. CDR3 nucleotides: TGTGCCAGCAGTTTAAACAGGCTCCGCTCCTACGAGCAGTACTTC. It is translated as CASSLNRLRSYEQYF.

CDR3 nucleotide sequence: TGTGCCAGCTCACCAAATCAGGAGCCTTACGAGCAGTACTTC. Translation gives CASSPNQEPYEQYF. This rearrangement joins TRBV18 to TRBJ2-7; D is ambiguous. Germline V gives CDR1 KGHSH, CDR2 LQKENI. The CDR3 runs 14 residues. V lost 2 bases and J 4 bases, leaving 12 bases between the germline ends.

The rearrangement uses TRBV25-1 and TRBJ1-3, with 9 positions matching TRBD1. This CDR3 has 17 amino acids. Germline assignment: CDR1 MGHDK and CDR2 SYGVNS. J gave up 2 bases and V 4 bases, and 9 bases lay outside the gene matches. In nucleotides, the CDR3 is TGTGCCAGCAGTGCGTTTGGACAGGGGTATGCTGGAAACACCATATATTTT. It encodes CASSAFGQGYAGNTIYF.

This chain joins TRBV6-5 and TRBJ1-2; D remains unclear. This CDR3 is 13 amino acids long. Trimming stripped 6 bases from V and 2 bases from J, with 10 bases between. Germline CDR1 reads MNHEY; CDR2 reads SVGAGI. CDR3 in amino acids: CASSISGNYGYTF. The CDR3 DNA follows: TGTGCCAGCAGCATAAGCGGAAACTATGGCTACACCTTC.